One and the same sample provided the 28 T cell receptor beta chains below, sequenced in a study of blood T cell repertoires in COVID-19. The method was immunoSEQ multiplex PCR; TCRdb's version includes in-frame clones alone and lacks a portion of them. The sample carries 350,000 to 450,000 clones, approximately 90% recorded once. The sample consisted of PBMCs or T cells enriched from blood (not recorded which). These receptors were collected from a young man who had recovered from COVID-19.

A few counts support this clone. The J gene is TRBJ2-5, the V gene TRBV2, with 10 bases lining up with TRBD2. The CDR3 totals 18 residues. The ends lost 5 bases at V and 4 bases at J; junction bases unmatched: 16. Per germline, CDR1 SNHLY and CDR2 FYNNEI. CDR3 coding DNA: TGTGCCAGCAGTTCGTACGTAGCTAGCGGGAGCAATCGAGAGACCCAGTACTTC. It translates to CASSSYVASGSNRETQYF.

Comments on this clone: The sample holds other DNA sequences that translate to the same CDR3. The V call is TRBV6-4, the J call TRBJ2-2, with D possibly TRBD2 on 5 matching bases. CDR3 length: 13 residues. With 4 bases removed from V and 4 bases from J, the gap between germline ends came to 7 bases. CDR1 MRHNA and CDR2 SNTAGT come from the germline V gene. The CDR3 loop reads CASSASGTGELFF. The CDR3 DNA follows: TGTGCCAGCAGTGCAAGCGGCACCGGGGAGCTGTTTTTT.

This clone was detected a few times. This chain links TRBV4-2 with TRBJ2-5, with 10 nucleotides matching TRBD2. The germline V gene encodes CDR1 LGHNA and CDR2 YNFKEQ. The CDR3 length is 17 residues. V trimming: 3 bases; J trimming: 5 bases; junction bases outside the gene matches: 12. The CDR3 bases are TGTGCCAGCAGCCAGGTCATTAGTGCTAGCGGGAGTGAGACCCAGTACTTC. Residues: CASSQVISASGSETQYF.

The chain is built from TRBV27 and TRBJ2-7; 7 bases line up with TRBD1. This CDR3 is built from 16 residues. CDR1 MNHEY and CDR2 SMNVEV come from the germline V gene (reference sequence). The V gene end was trimmed by 7 bases and the J gene end by 4 bases; junction bases not matched to a gene: 16. Written as DNA, the CDR3 is TGTGCCAGCAAATCTTGGGGTACAGGGGAAGGATACGAGCAGTACTTC. The encoded protein is CASKSWGTGEGYEQYF.

In the case of this clone: The same CDR3 arises from other DNA sequences in this sample as well. The rearrangement uses TRBV5-1 and TRBJ2-7; no reliable D call. The CDR3 loop spans 13 amino acids. The germline V gene has CDR1 SGHRS and CDR2 YFSETQ. V dropped 0 bases and J dropped 2 bases, with 6 bases sitting between them. Here the CDR3 DNA reads TGCGCCAGCAGCTTGGACAGAGCCTACGAGCAGTACTTC. It translates to CASSLDRAYEQYF.

The CDR3 nucleotides are TGTGCCAGCAGTTCCGGACAGGAAGCTTTCTTT. Protein sequence: CASSSGQEAFF. This chain connects TRBV3-1 (or the pseudogene TRBV3-2) to TRBJ1-1; D is possibly TRBD1 (6 bases). Germline CDR1 is LGHDT and CDR2 is YNNKEL (reference sequence). Trimming stripped 6 bases from V and 8 bases from J, with 10 bases between. The CDR3 contains 11 residues.

The chain couples TRBV7-8 to TRBJ1-2, with D tentatively TRBD1 (5 bases). The CDR3 is 14 amino acids. Germline V gene lookup returns CDR1 SGHVS and CDR2 FQNEAQ. Trimming took 4 bases from V and 8 from J, leaving 17 bases between them. The CDR3 sequence: CASSSLAWGQGYTF. CDR3 sequence (DNA): TGTGCCAGCAGCTCCCTCGCCTGGGGCCAGGGCTACACCTTC.

The CDR3 DNA follows: TGTGCCAGTAGTATAGAGTTAGGGCAGGGTGGCGAAGAGACCCAGTACTTC. Translating it yields CASSIELGQGGEETQYF. The chain couples TRBV19 to TRBJ2-5, with D possibly being TRBD1 (5 bases). Germline V CDR1 and CDR2: LNHDA, SQIVND (reference sequence). CDR3 size: 17 residues. Trimming cost V 0 bases and J 3 bases, with 17 bases left between them.

This chain uses TRBV5-1 with TRBJ2-1, with TRBD1 identical over 12 bases. Germline lookup yields CDR1 SGHRS and CDR2 YFSETQ. Trimming took 2 bases from V and 8 from J; bases not matched to a gene: 5. The CDR3 is made up of 15 amino acids. The CDR3 protein is CASSLTGQGAYEQFF. The CDR3 bases are TGCGCCAGCAGCTTAACGGGACAGGGGGCTTATGAGCAGTTCTTC.

This clone was counted a few times. V gene TRBV19 combines with J gene TRBJ2-3; maybe TRBD2 (7 bases). The CDR3 sequence is 15 residues long. Deletions cut 7 bases from V and 3 bases from J, with 17 bases between. Germline lookup yields CDR1 LNHDA and CDR2 SQIVND (reference sequence). The DNA for the CDR3 is TGTGCCAGTAATCTAGGGGGGGAGCGGACAGATACGCAGTATTTT. Its translation: CASNLGGERTDTQYF.

The chain employs TRBV28 and TRBJ1-3; unclear D gene. Trimming removed 2 bases at V and 0 bases at J, with 8 bases between. Germline V gene sequence: CDR1 MDHEN, CDR2 SYDVKM. This CDR3 is 15 amino acids long. The CDR3 reads CASSLVTVSGNTIYF. Here the CDR3 DNA reads TGTGCCAGCAGTTTAGTAACAGTCTCTGGAAACACCATATATTTT. The full variable domain, with the rest looked up from reference TRBV28 and TRBJ1-3, is DVKVTQSSRYLVKRTGEKVFLECVQDMDHENMFWYRQDPGLGLRLIYFSYDVKMKEKGDIPEGYSVSREKKERFSLILESASTNQTSMYLCASSLVTVSGNTIYFGEGSWLTVV.

This clone is a singleton in its sample. The CDR3 region is CASSQDSTGGIQYF. The CDR3 nucleotides are TGTGCCAGCAGCCAAGATTCGACAGGGGGAATCCAGTACTTC. The chain carries TRBV4-2 and TRBJ2-5, with TRBD1 identical over 9 bases. The CDR3 runs 14 residues. The V gene end was trimmed by 0 bases and the J gene end by 10 bases; junction bases not matched to a gene: 6. CDR1 and CDR2 from the germline V gene are LGHNA and YNFKEQ.

The genes are TRBV4-1 and TRBJ2-2; 7 nucleotides match TRBD2. The CDR3 consists of 18 residues. In germline, CDR1 is MGHRA, CDR2 YSYEKL. Trimming cost V 2 bases and J 6 bases; bases outside gene matches: 15. The CDR3 here is CASSQIGSAYRGAGELFF. The CDR3, as DNA: TGCGCCAGCAGCCAAATCGGTTCGGCGTACCGGGGGGCCGGGGAGCTGTTTTTT.

V usage is TRBV5-5 and J usage is TRBJ2-7, with a weak D call TRBD1 (5 bases). Germline CDR1 and CDR2: SGHKS and YYEKEE (reference sequence). The CDR3 length is 12 residues. V was trimmed by 2 bases and J by 2 bases, leaving 5 bases between them. The CDR3 DNA reads as TGTGCCAGCAGCTTACAGGCCTACGAGCAGTACTTC. Its translation is CASSLQAYEQYF.

The chain is built from TRBV2 and TRBJ1-5; D ambiguous. The germline V gene has CDR1 SNHLY and CDR2 FYNNEI. Trimming stripped 10 bases from V and 4 bases from J, with 14 bases between. This CDR3 has 13 amino acids. Here the CDR3 reads CATGGQTNQPQHF. Written as DNA, the CDR3 is TGTGCCACTGGAGGGCAGACAAATCAGCCCCAGCATTTT.

V is TRBV19 and J is TRBJ1-5; tentatively, D is TRBD1 (5 bases). Trimming stripped 5 bases from V and 5 bases from J, with 16 bases between. From germline, CDR1 is LNHDA and CDR2 SQIVND (reference sequence). The CDR3 is 15 amino acids. The CDR3 spells CASSPARQSDQPQHF. The CDR3, as DNA: TGTGCCAGTAGTCCAGCCAGACAGTCGGATCAGCCCCAGCATTTT.

The chain is built from TRBV5-1 and TRBJ1-6; unclear D gene. Trimming stripped 2 bases from V and 7 bases from J, with 13 bases between. This CDR3 is built from 15 residues. Germline V CDR1 and CDR2: SGHRS, YFSETQ. In DNA form, the CDR3 reads TGCGCCAGCAGCTTCGGAGAGGTTGGGAATTCACCCCTCCACTTT. Its protein is CASSFGEVGNSPLHF.

The chain joins TRBV6-1 to TRBJ2-2; D unclear. Germline V gene sequence: CDR1 MNHNS, CDR2 SASEGT. Trimming took 2 bases from V and 2 from J, leaving 12 bases between them. This CDR3 contains 16 residues. CDR3 sequence (DNA): TGTGCCAGCAGTGAATGGCGACTGGTAAACACCGGGGAGCTGTTTTTT. Translation: CASSEWRLVNTGELFF.

This chain joins TRBV28 and TRBJ1-5; D uncertain. Trimming took off 3 bases at V and 7 bases at J, with 19 bases between the two ends. CDR1 is MDHEN, CDR2 SYDVKM, per germline. CDR3 length equals 16 residues. The CDR3 here is CASSLLARVTAQPQHF. As DNA, the CDR3 is TGTGCCAGCAGTTTGTTAGCGAGGGTCACCGCCCAGCCCCAGCATTTT.

The genes are TRBV28 and TRBJ2-3; the D is unclear. Trimming shortened V by 6 bases and J by 3 bases, and 7 bases separated the two germline ends. The length of the CDR3 is 12 residues. Looked up from germline, CDR1 is MDHEN and CDR2 is SYDVKM. The DNA for the CDR3 is TGTGCCAGCAGGCCCCAGACAGATACGCAGTATTTT. Its translation: CASRPQTDTQYF.

The chain combines TRBV5-1 with TRBJ2-2, with D possibly TRBD1 on 6 matching bases. The CDR3 loop spans 14 amino acids. Germline V gene data show CDR1 as SGHRS and CDR2 as YFSETQ. With 0 bases removed from V and 5 bases from J, the gap between germline ends came to 8 bases. The CDR3 DNA is TGCGCCAGCAGCTTGGAAGGGGGAACCGGGGAGCTGTTTTTT. This encodes CASSLEGGTGELFF.

The chain links TRBV5-4 to TRBJ1-2; 8 bases fit TRBD1. This CDR3 spans 14 amino acids. J lost 4 bases, V lost 4 bases, and 6 bases had no gene match. CDR1 and CDR2 from the germline V gene are SGHNT and YYREEE (reference sequence). CDR3: CASSPGGASYGYTF. In DNA, the CDR3 is TGTGCCAGCAGCCCAGGGGGCGCGAGCTATGGCTACACCTTC. The variable domain in full, completed from reference TRBV5-4 and TRBJ1-2, reads ETGVTQSPTHLIKTRGQQVTLRCSSQSGHNTVSWYQQALGQGPQFIFQYYREEENGRGNFPPRFSGLQFPNYSSELNVNALELDDSALYLCASSPGGASYGYTFGSGTRLTVV.

The gene calls are TRBV28 and TRBJ2-2; maybe TRBD2 (6 bases). With 8 bases removed from V and 3 bases from J, the gap between germline ends came to 16 bases. The CDR3 is 15 residues long. Per germline, CDR1 MDHEN and CDR2 SYDVKM. The CDR3 bases are TGTGCCAGCTCACCCGGGGGACGGGACACCGGGGAGCTGTTTTTT. The encoded protein is CASSPGGRDTGELFF.

The V gene is TRBV19, the J gene TRBJ1-3, with D hard to call. The CDR3 is 13 residues long. V lost 8 bases to trimming and J lost 1 base, with 9 bases between them. CDR1 and CDR2 (germline): LNHDA, SQIVND (reference sequence). In DNA form, the CDR3 reads TGTGCCAGTTCTGTTTATTCTGGAAACACCATATATTTT. Amino acid sequence: CASSVYSGNTIYF.

The DNA for the CDR3 is TGTGCCAGCATCGATAGCGGGACCGGCAATGAGCAGTTCTTC. Translated: CASIDSGTGNEQFF. J is TRBJ2-1 and V is TRBV6-6, with TRBD2 matching over 8 bases. Losses at the gene ends were 7 bases for V and 6 bases for J; bases not matched to a gene: 8. The CDR3 spans 14 residues. Germline lookup yields CDR1 MNHNY and CDR2 SVGAGI (reference sequence).

This chain joins TRBV24-1 and TRBJ2-2, with 7 bases lining up with TRBD2. Germline assignment: CDR1 KGHDR and CDR2 SFDVKD. V lost 2 bases, J lost 5 bases, and 4 bases stayed unmatched. CDR3 length equals 15 residues. CDR3 amino acids: CATSDSGLGTGELFF. For the CDR3, the DNA is TGTGCCACCAGTGATTCCGGACTAGGGACCGGGGAGCTGTTTTTT.

V gene TRBV19 combines with J gene TRBJ1-6; a possible D gene is TRBD1 (5 bases). The germline V gene encodes CDR1 LNHDA and CDR2 SQIVND (reference sequence). CDR3 length: 13 amino acids. Trimming cost V 6 bases and J 7 bases, with 10 bases left between them. The DNA of the CDR3 is TGTGCCAGTAGCGGGACTGAGAATTCACCCCTCCACTTT. Its translation: CASSGTENSPLHF. Using reference TRBV19 and TRBJ1-6 for the parts outside the CDR3, the full variable domain is DGGITQSPKYLFRKEGQNVTLSCEQNLNHDAMYWYRQDPGQGLRLIYYSQIVNDFQKGDIAEGYSVSREKKESFPLTVTSAQKNPTAFYLCASSGTENSPLHFGNGTRLTVT.

The chain recombines TRBV3-1 (or the pseudogene TRBV3-2) with TRBJ1-6, with TRBD1 matching over 7 bases. The CDR3 loop spans 14 amino acids. Germline trimming cut 5 bases from V and 7 bases from J; bases unmatched to any gene: 5. The germline V gene encodes CDR1 LGHDT and CDR2 YNNKEL (reference sequence). The chain's CDR3 is CASSTGTENSPLHF. CDR3 coding DNA: TGTGCCAGCAGCACCGGGACAGAGAATTCACCCCTCCACTTT.